This is a list of T cell receptor beta chains from one sample in a study of early T cells in non-severe SARS-CoV-2 infection. From the 5' RACE reads, TCRdb called clonotypes with MiXCR, one entry per CDR3 protein. The data contain tens of thousands of distinct CDR3 sequences, 5% to 6.5% of them singletons. The sample comprised whole blood. The source is an adult who was a healthcare worker with PCR-confirmed SARS-CoV-2 infection or an uninfected control (not recorded which). Each CDR3 is given without its conserved first and last residue. Expanded clones are given a class, and other clones once, few, many or no size at all.

V gene	clone size	J gene	CDR3 protein
TRBV7-9	many	TRBJ2-7	ASSPGTGVGEQY
TRBV2	many	TRBJ2-1	ASSDGGDEQF
TRBV7-3	many	TRBJ2-3	ASSVDRGTDTQY
TRBV21-1	many	TRBJ2-7	ASSNLELAAYEQY
TRBV12-3/TRBV12-4	many	TRBJ1-1	ASSFAGSTEAF
TRBV11-2	few	TRBJ2-1	ASSLPRDEQF
TRBV6-2/TRBV6-3	many	TRBJ2-2	ASRVNTGGNTGELF
TRBV6-2/TRBV6-3	many	TRBJ2-1	ASSQTLAGVGGEQF
TRBV6-4	few	TRBJ2-6	ASSDKVFGSGANVLT
TRBV29-1	many	TRBJ2-7	SHGTPHEQY
TRBV11-1	few	TRBJ2-1	ASSLNRLGEQF
TRBV29-1	NA	TRBJ2-5	SVDSAGVSPRKETQY
TRBV29-1	many	TRBJ1-1	SVRQAWGAEAF
TRBV6-5	many	TRBJ2-5	ASQNPPGDEY
TRBV6-5	NA	TRBJ1-3	ASSYSIGIGNTIY
TRBV4-1	many	TRBJ1-6	ASSPLEGTHNSPLH
TRBV4-2	few	TRBJ2-1	ASSQPGTSGRASNEQF
TRBV11-2	NA	TRBJ1-4	ASSLDGGGDPRNEKLF
TRBV5-6	many	TRBJ1-1	ASSLEGQGGNTEAF
TRBV4-3	many	TRBJ1-2	ASSPNFQGMGYT
TRBV5-1	many	TRBJ1-1	ASSFGDSVMNTEAF
TRBV10-1	few	TRBJ2-5	ASSPGQTQETQY
TRBV7-2	many	TRBJ2-3	ASSLRGLARDTQY
TRBV12-3/TRBV12-4	many	TRBJ1-5	ASTWGGNQPQH
TRBV12-3/TRBV12-4	few	TRBJ1-5	ASKGTGETQPQH
TRBV7-8	NA	TRBJ2-4	ASSLTGVGKNIQY
TRBV6-2/TRBV6-3	many	TRBJ2-2	ASKGSGTAASGELF
TRBV5-5	many	TRBJ2-7	ASSYEGGALVPY
TRBV7-6	many	TRBJ2-1	ASSLSVHEQF
TRBV2	few	TRBJ2-7	ASSPGTSSYYEQY
TRBV12-3/TRBV12-4	many	TRBJ1-3	ASTRVRAGNTIY
TRBV7-2	many	TRBJ2-5	ASSQSGGETQY
TRBV29-1	NA	TRBJ2-7	SVEDPFESEQY
TRBV6-1	NA	TRBJ2-5	ASSPGTSGGAIETQY
TRBV4-2	few	TRBJ2-7	ASSQVDRQSSYEQY
TRBV7-2	many	TRBJ2-7	ASSSAAVSYEQY
TRBV12-3/TRBV12-4	NA	TRBJ2-1	ASRGFRNEQF
TRBV20-1	many	TRBJ1-1	SATGGTGSGFTEAF
TRBV24-1	many	TRBJ2-1	TTSEPGTSGTFTEQF
TRBV7-9	many	TRBJ2-5	ASSRGRETQY
TRBV20-1	many	TRBJ2-7	SAGGGNFYEQY
TRBV4-1	many	TRBJ1-1	ASSQSQGAGGTTEAF
TRBV3-1	medium-sized	TRBJ2-4	ASSQTAGKNIQY
TRBV6-2/TRBV6-3	many	TRBJ2-1	ASRVLAGAYNEQF
TRBV6-2/TRBV6-3	many	TRBJ2-1	ASHHYGLLSYNEQF
TRBV12-3/TRBV12-4	many	TRBJ2-3	ASSFKRLAGGTDTQY
TRBV28	many	TRBJ2-5	ASRGLAGGYEETQY
TRBV9	many	TRBJ2-1	ASSPRLKRGIEF